Listed here is a single T cell receptor (beta chain). Its antigen is currently unknown. The entry originates in a study of blood T cells in healthy people across ages. Each sample yielded at least 6 million isolated PBMCs. A second PCR, run for roughly 7 to 11 cycles, used a sample-barcoded 5' primer plus a J-beta primer mix. TCRdb reprocessed the 5' RACE reads via MiXCR and lists one record per CDR3 protein. The sample yields over a million distinct CDR3 sequences, approximately 43% seen once. Overall study findings and caveats: Per million T cells, TCR beta diversity dropped about linearly as age rose.

The CDR3 has 15 residues. V was trimmed by 5 bases and J by 7 bases, leaving 20 bases between them. Germline CDR1 is SGHTA and CDR2 is FQGNSA. V gene TRBV7-2 combines with J gene TRBJ1-2; D is unclear. Source material: blood. This TCR came from a woman aged 18-29 years in good health. The CDR3 DNA sequence: TGTGCCAGCAGCCCCGTGGAGGGAATGATGAGTGGCTACACCTTC. This sequence encodes CASSPVEGMMSGYTF.